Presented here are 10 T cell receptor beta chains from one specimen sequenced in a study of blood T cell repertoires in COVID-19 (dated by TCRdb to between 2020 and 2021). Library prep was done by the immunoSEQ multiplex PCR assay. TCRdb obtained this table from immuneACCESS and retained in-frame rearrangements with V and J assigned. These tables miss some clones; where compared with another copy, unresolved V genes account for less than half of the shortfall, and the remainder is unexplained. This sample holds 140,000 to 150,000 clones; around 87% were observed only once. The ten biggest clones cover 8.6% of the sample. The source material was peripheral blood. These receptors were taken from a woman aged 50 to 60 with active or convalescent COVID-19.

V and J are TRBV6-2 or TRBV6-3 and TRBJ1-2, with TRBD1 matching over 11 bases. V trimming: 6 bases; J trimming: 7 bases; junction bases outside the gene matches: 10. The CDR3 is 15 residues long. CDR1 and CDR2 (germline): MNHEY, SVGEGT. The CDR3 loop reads CASSYPPGTGGGYTF. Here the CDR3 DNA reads TGTGCCAGCAGCTATCCACCCGGGACAGGGGGTGGCTACACCTTC.

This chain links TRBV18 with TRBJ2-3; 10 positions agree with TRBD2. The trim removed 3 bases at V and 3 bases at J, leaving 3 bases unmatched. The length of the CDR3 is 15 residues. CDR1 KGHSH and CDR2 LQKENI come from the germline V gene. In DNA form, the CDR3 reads TGTGCCAGCTCACCCAGCGGGGGGGAAACAGATACGCAGTATTTT. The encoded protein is CASSPSGGETDTQYF.

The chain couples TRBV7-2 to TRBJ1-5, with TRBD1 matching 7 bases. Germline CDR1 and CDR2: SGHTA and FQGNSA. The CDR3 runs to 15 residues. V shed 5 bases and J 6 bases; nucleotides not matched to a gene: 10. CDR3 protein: CASSPQTGVSQPQHF. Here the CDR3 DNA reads TGTGCCAGCAGCCCCCAAACAGGGGTGAGTCAGCCCCAGCATTTT.

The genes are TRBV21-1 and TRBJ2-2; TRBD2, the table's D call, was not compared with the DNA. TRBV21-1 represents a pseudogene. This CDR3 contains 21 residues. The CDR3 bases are TGTGCCAGCAGACCGTTCTTGAGTCCAAAACTCCCTCAATGGAGGACCGGGGAGCTGTTTTTT. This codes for CASRPFLSPKLPQWRTGELFF.

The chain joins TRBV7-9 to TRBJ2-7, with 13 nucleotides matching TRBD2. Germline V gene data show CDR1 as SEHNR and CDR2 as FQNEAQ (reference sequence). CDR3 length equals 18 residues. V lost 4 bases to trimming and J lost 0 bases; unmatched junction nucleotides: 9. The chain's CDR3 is CASSCSGTSGTYSYEQYF. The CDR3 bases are TGTGCCAGCAGCTGCAGCGGGACTAGCGGGACATACTCCTACGAGCAGTACTTC.

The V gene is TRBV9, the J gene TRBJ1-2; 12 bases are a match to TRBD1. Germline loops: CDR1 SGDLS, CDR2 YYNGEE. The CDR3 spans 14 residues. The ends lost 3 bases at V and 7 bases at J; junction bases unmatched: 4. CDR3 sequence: CASSGEGQGAGYTF. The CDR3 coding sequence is TGTGCCAGCAGCGGAGAGGGACAGGGGGCTGGCTACACCTTC. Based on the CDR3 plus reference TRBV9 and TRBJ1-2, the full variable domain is DSGVTQTPKHLITATGQRVTLRCSPRSGDLSVYWYQQSLDQGLQFLIQYYNGEERAKGNILERFSAQQFPDLHSELNLSSLELGDSALYFCASSGEGQGAGYTFGSGTRLTVV.

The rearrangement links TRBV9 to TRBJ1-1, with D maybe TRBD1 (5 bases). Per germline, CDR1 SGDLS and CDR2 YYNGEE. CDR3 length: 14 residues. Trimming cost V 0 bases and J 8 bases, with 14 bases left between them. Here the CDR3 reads CASSVGAGPEEAFF. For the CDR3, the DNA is TGTGCCAGCAGCGTAGGGGCGGGGCCAGAAGAAGCTTTCTTT.

The CDR3 spells CSVVPDTEAFF. The CDR3 DNA sequence: TGCAGCGTTGTTCCGGACACTGAAGCTTTCTTT. This sequence joins TRBV29-1 and TRBJ1-1; D is uncertain. V was shortened by 4 bases and J by 3 bases, with 6 bases between the two germline ends. The germline V gene has CDR1 SQVTM and CDR2 ANQGSEA. The CDR3 consists of 11 residues.

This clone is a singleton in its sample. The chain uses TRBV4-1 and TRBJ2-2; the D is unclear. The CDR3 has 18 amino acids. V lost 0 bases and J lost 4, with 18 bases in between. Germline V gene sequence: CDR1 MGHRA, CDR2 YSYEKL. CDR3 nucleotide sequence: TGCGCCAGCAGCCAAGAGGAGATTTTGAGCAGAATCACCGGGGAGCTGTTTTTT. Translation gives CASSQEEILSRITGELFF.

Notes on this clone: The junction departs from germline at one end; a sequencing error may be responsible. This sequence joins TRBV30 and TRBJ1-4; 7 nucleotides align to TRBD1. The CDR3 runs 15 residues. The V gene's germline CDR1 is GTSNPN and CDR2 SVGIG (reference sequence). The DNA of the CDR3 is TGTGCCTGGAGCCCCGGGTACCCCGTAGAGACAGGGACGATGTTT. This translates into CAWSPGYPVETGTMF. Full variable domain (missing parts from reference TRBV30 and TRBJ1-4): SQTIHQWPATLVQPVGSPLSLECTVEGTSNPNLYWYRQAAGRGLQLLFYSVGIGQISSEVPQNLSASRPQDRQFILSSKKLLLSDSGFYLCAWSPGYPVETGTMFGSGTQLSVL.